The T cell receptor (beta chain) described here comes from a study of T-cell reconstitution after alpha-beta-depleted transplantation in children. Whole-study results and caveats: After one year, T-cell counts and TCRbeta diversity mostly came from new T cells.

About this clonotype itself: Its target is not known.

Preparation of the TCRbeta library involved a method that used unique molecular identifiers. A single record per CDR3 protein comes from TCRdb applying MiXCR to the PCR reads. The sample consists of around 94,000 distinct CDR3 sequences, about 6.8% of them appearing once. The sequencing here drew on PBMCs, taken before TCRalphabeta/CD19-depleted stem cell transplant. This TCR derives from a boy aged 2 to 10 with acute lymphoblastic leukemia, due to receive a stem cell transplant.

CDR3 in amino acids: CASSQTEGYTF. The CDR3 DNA follows: TGTGCCAGCAGCCAGACAGAGGGCTACACCTTC. The chain is built from TRBV4-2 and TRBJ1-2; TRBD1 might be the D (5 bases). This CDR3 is 11 amino acids long. Trimming removed 3 bases at V and 8 bases at J, with 7 bases between. Germline V gene sequence: CDR1 LGHNA, CDR2 YNFKEQ.